Sequencing of this T cell receptor (beta chain) was carried out in a study of blood T cell repertoires in COVID-19. Germline CDR1 SGHRS, CDR2 YFSETQ. This CDR3 is 15 amino acids long. The V end lost 4 bases, the J end lost 3 bases, and 14 bases lay between the germline ends. The assay was immunoSEQ multiplex PCR, and TCRdb's table has in-frame clones only and misses some. The sample carries around 200,000 clones, about 83% recorded once. This chain joins TRBV5-1 and TRBJ2-1; no definite D call. The TCR was taken from a man aged 35 to 55 with acute COVID-19. Sequenced sample: PBMCs or T cells enriched from blood (not recorded which). The CDR3 protein is CASSPEVVGYNEQFF. CDR3 bases: TGCGCCAGCAGCCCTGAGGTAGTAGGCTACAATGAGCAGTTCTTC.